The entry that follows covers one T cell receptor (beta chain) sequence. Its specificity is not known. This sample was included in a study of cytomegalovirus exposure and HLA in healthy donors. The study's findings and limits: Cytomegalovirus association was assigned to more than 150 TCR beta chains.

V lost 5 bases, J lost 0 bases, and 11 bases lay in between. Germline loops: CDR1 SGHTA, CDR2 FQGTGA. The CDR3 length is 14 residues. The PCR used 60 Vbeta and 13 Jbeta primers. Profiling relied on immunoSEQ multiplex PCR, and the TCRdb table lists in-frame clones only, not all of them. This repertoire includes 77,000 or so clones. The V gene is TRBV7-3, the J gene TRBJ2-7; D might be TRBD1 (5 bases). Sequenced sample: PBMCs. The clonotype originates from a man aged 25 to 45 in good health and CMV-seronegative. For the CDR3, the DNA is TGTGCCAGCAGCCCGACAGCCACCTCCTACGAGCAGTACTTC. Its translation: CASSPTATSYEQYF.